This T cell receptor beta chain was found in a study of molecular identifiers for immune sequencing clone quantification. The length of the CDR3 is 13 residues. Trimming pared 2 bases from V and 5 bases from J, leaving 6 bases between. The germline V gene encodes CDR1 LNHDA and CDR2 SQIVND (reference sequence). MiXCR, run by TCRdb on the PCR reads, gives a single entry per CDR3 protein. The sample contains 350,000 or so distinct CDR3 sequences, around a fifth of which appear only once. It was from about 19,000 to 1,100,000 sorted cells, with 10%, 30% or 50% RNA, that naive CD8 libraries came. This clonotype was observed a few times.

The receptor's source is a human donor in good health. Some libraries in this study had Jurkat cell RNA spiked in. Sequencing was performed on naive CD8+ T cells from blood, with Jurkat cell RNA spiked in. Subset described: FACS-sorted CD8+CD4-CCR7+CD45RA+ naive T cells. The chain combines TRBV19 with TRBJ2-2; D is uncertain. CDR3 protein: CASSISVTGELFF. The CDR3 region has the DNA TGTGCCAGTAGTATATCCGTAACCGGGGAGCTGTTTTTT.